The rows below give T cell receptor beta chains drawn from one sample of a study of blood T cell repertoires in COVID-19. Clones were sequenced by immunoSEQ multiplex PCR, and TCRdb holds only the in-frame ones, with some missing. The sample has roughly 250,000 clones; around 85% are singletons. Sequenced: PBMCs or T cells enriched from blood (not recorded which). These TCRs come from a woman between 25 and 40 years old who had recovered from COVID-19. CDR3s include the opening cysteine and the closing phenylalanine or tryptophan. A D gene is named only where the DNA matches it firmly. The listing skips clone size in some rows; elsewhere it reads once, few, many or a size class.

CDR3 protein: CSASNRGEEQYF; CDR3 DNA: TGCAGTGCTAGTAACAGGGGGGAGGAGCAGTACTTC; J gene: TRBJ2-7; D gene: TRBD1; V gene: TRBV20-1; clone size: -
CDR3 protein: CASRFDRNTIYF; CDR3 DNA: TGTGCCAGCAGGTTCGACAGGAACACCATATATTTT; J gene: TRBJ1-3; D gene: -; V gene: TRBV12-3/TRBV12-4; clone size: -
CDR3 protein: CASSIPAGYGYTF; CDR3 DNA: TGTGCCAGTAGTATCCCGGCGGGCTATGGCTACACCTTC; J gene: TRBJ1-2; D gene: -; V gene: TRBV19; clone size: -
CDR3 protein: CASSPTGTGNIQYF; CDR3 DNA: TGTGCCAGCTCACCAACCGGGACAGGGAACATTCAGTACTTC; J gene: TRBJ2-4; D gene: TRBD1; V gene: TRBV18; clone size: -
CDR3 protein: CSASSRAYEQYF; CDR3 DNA: TGCAGTGCTAGTTCTAGAGCCTACGAGCAGTACTTC; J gene: TRBJ2-7; D gene: -; V gene: TRBV20-1; clone size: -
CDR3 protein: CASSYSQTNYGYTF; CDR3 DNA: TGTGCCAGCAGTTACTCTCAGACTAATTATGGCTACACCTTC; J gene: TRBJ1-2; D gene: -; V gene: TRBV6-5; clone size: -
CDR3 protein: CASSPNGRMNTEAFF; CDR3 DNA: TGTGCCAGCAGCCCCAACGGTCGAATGAACACTGAAGCTTTCTTT; J gene: TRBJ1-1; D gene: -; V gene: TRBV7-6; clone size: -
CDR3 protein: CASSLPDALSGTFYEQYF; CDR3 DNA: TGTGCCAGCAGTTTACCCGACGCCCTTAGCGGGACCTTTTACGAGCAGTACTTC; J gene: TRBJ2-7; D gene: TRBD2; V gene: TRBV11-2; clone size: -
CDR3 protein: CATRPGQGIYEQYF; CDR3 DNA: TGTGCCACAAGGCCCGGACAGGGAATCTACGAGCAGTACTTC; J gene: TRBJ2-7; D gene: TRBD1; V gene: TRBV15; clone size: few
CDR3 protein: CSVYRPGITEAFF; CDR3 DNA: TGCAGCGTTTACCGTCCAGGTATCACTGAAGCTTTCTTT; J gene: TRBJ1-1; D gene: -; V gene: TRBV29-1; clone size: -
CDR3 protein: CASLTGTGIKRGEQFF; CDR3 DNA: TGTGCCAGCCTAACCGGGACAGGAATAAAAAGAGGTGAGCAGTTCTTC; J gene: TRBJ2-1; D gene: TRBD1; V gene: TRBV7-9; clone size: -
CDR3 protein: CASSLVDSVNYEQYF; CDR3 DNA: TGTGCCAGCAGCTTAGTAGACAGTGTTAACTACGAGCAGTACTTC; J gene: TRBJ2-7; D gene: -; V gene: TRBV7-9; clone size: -
CDR3 protein: CASLWAGTDTQYF; CDR3 DNA: TGTGCCAGCCTTTGGGCGGGGACAGATACGCAGTATTTT; J gene: TRBJ2-3; D gene: -; V gene: TRBV12-3/TRBV12-4; clone size: -
CDR3 protein: CASSRGSERLTDTQYF; CDR3 DNA: TGTGCCAGCAGCCGAGGAAGTGAACGGCTCACAGATACGCAGTATTTT; J gene: TRBJ2-3; D gene: -; V gene: TRBV11-2; clone size: -
CDR3 protein: CASSLAQGAYQPQHF; CDR3 DNA: TGTGCCAGCAGCCTTGCTCAGGGCGCCTATCAGCCCCAGCATTTT; J gene: TRBJ1-5; D gene: -; V gene: TRBV7-9; clone size: -
CDR3 protein: CASSLFSSGGNGELFF; CDR3 DNA: TGCGCCAGCAGCTTGTTTTCGAGCGGGGGTAACGGGGAGCTGTTTTTT; J gene: TRBJ2-2; D gene: TRBD2; V gene: TRBV5-1; clone size: -
CDR3 protein: CASSLGTRGEQYF; CDR3 DNA: TGTGCCAGCAGCTTAGGGACTAGGGGCGAGCAGTACTTC; J gene: TRBJ2-7; D gene: TRBD2; V gene: TRBV11-2; clone size: -
CDR3 protein: CASSLVRVPSGGYTF; CDR3 DNA: TGTGCCAGCAGCTTGGTCAGGGTCCCCTCGGGTGGCTACACCTTC; J gene: TRBJ1-2; D gene: -; V gene: TRBV5-6; clone size: once
CDR3 protein: CASSLPGQGFVYEQYF; CDR3 DNA: TGTGCCAGCAGTTTACCCGGACAGGGGTTCGTCTACGAGCAGTACTTC; J gene: TRBJ2-7; D gene: TRBD1; V gene: TRBV28; clone size: once